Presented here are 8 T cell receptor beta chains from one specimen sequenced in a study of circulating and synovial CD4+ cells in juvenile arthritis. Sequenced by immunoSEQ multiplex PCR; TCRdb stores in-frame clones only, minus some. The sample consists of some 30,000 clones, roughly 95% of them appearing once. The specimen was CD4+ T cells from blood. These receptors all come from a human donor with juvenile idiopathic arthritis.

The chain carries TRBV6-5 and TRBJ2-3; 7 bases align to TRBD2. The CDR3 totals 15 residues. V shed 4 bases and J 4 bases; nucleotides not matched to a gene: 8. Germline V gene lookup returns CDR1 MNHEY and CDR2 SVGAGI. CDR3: CASSLIGEGPDTQYF. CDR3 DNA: TGTGCCAGCAGTTTAATCGGGGAGGGACCAGATACGCAGTATTTT.

As DNA, the CDR3 is TGTGCCTGGAGCCCCGACAGGGGAGGTCAGCCCCAGCATTTT. It specifies CAWSPDRGGQPQHF. The chain carries TRBV30 and TRBJ1-5; 8 positions agree with TRBD1. Germline CDR1 and CDR2: GTSNPN and SVGIG (reference sequence). Trimming at V came to 3 bases and at J to 6 bases, leaving 7 bases not matched to a gene. The CDR3 has 14 amino acids.

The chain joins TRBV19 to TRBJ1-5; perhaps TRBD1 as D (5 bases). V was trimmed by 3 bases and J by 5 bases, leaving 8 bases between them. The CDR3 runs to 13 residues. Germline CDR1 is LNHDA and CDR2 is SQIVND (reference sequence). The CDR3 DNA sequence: TGTGCCAGTAGTATTTCGGGGGATCAGCCCCAGCATTTT. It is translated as CASSISGDQPQHF.

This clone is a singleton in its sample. The CDR3 reads CASSRGAWDTGELFF. As DNA, the CDR3 is TGCGCCAGCAGCCGGGGGGCATGGGACACCGGGGAGCTGTTTTTT. This rearrangement joins TRBV5-1 to TRBJ2-2, with a weak D call TRBD2 (7 bases). Per germline, CDR1 SGHRS and CDR2 YFSETQ. The CDR3 contains 15 residues. The V end lost 4 bases, the J end lost 3 bases, and 13 bases lay between the germline ends. The full variable domain, in which reference TRBV5-1 and TRBJ2-2 provide the parts outside the CDR3, is KAGVTQTPRYLIKTRGQQVTLSCSPISGHRSVSWYQQTPGQGLQFLFEYFSETQRNKGNFPGRFSGRQFSNSRSEMNVSTLELGDSALYLCASSRGAWDTGELFFGEGSRLTVL.

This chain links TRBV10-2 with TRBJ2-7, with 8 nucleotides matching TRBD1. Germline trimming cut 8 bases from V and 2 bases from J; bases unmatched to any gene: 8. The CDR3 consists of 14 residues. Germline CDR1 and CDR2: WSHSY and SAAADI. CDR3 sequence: CASHRDRSTYEQYF. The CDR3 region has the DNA TGCGCCAGCCACCGGGACAGGAGTACCTACGAGCAGTACTTC.

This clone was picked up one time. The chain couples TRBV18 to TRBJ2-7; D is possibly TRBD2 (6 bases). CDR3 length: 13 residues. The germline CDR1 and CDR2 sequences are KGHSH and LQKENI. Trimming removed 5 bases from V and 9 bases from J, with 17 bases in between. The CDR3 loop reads CASSRLPGETQYF. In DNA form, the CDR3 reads TGTGCCAGCTCAAGACTACCGGGAGAAACGCAGTACTTC.

This chain's CDR3 is CASSEFGGGNTIYF. CDR3 DNA: TGTGCCAGCAGTGAATTCGGGGGGGGAAACACCATATATTTT. The chain carries TRBV6-1 and TRBJ1-3, with D possibly being TRBD1 (5 bases). With 2 bases removed from V and 4 bases from J, the gap between germline ends came to 9 bases. Germline V gene sequence: CDR1 MNHNS, CDR2 SASEGT. The CDR3 is made up of 14 amino acids.

The CDR3 bases are TGCGCCAGCAGCTTAGGGGGCCGGGAGAAGGGGACCCAGTACTTC. Its protein is CASSLGGREKGTQYF. The gene calls are TRBV5-1 and TRBJ2-5, with D possibly TRBD1 on 7 matching bases. Germline CDR1 reads SGHRS; CDR2 reads YFSETQ. The V gene lost 2 bases and the J gene lost 7 bases, with 18 bases spanning the gap. This CDR3 is built from 15 residues.